The clone carrying this T cell receptor beta chain was counted at least ten times. TCRdb used MiXCR to reprocess the 5' RACE reads, holding one entry per CDR3 protein. This table has tens of thousands of distinct CDR3 sequences, 3.9% appearing once. The entry originates in a study of neurological immune-mediated disorders. The receptor was isolated from a man aged 25-40 years with multiple sclerosis. Sequenced input: PBMCs.

The CDR3 nucleotides are TGCAGTGCTAGTCAAACGCCGGGACTGGGGTTTTACGAGCAGTACTTC. This encodes CSASQTPGLGFYEQYF. The chain carries TRBV20-1 and TRBJ2-7; tentatively, D is TRBD2 (6 bases). The CDR3 contains 16 residues. CDR1 and CDR2 (germline): DFQATT, SNEGSKA (reference sequence). Trimming left V 3 bases short and J 4 bases short, with 22 bases between.